The 22 T cell receptor beta chains reported below all come from one sample, sequenced in a study of T cell responses to AZD1222 COVID-19 vaccine. The table came from immunoSEQ multiplex PCR; TCRdb's copy has only in-frame clones and leaves some out. This repertoire includes some 150,000 clones. The sequencing sample was made of peripheral blood. These receptors originate from an adult in good health.

J is TRBJ2-3 and V is TRBV6-5; tentative D call: TRBD1 (6 bases). V lost 8 bases and J 1 base, leaving 13 bases between the germline ends. The length of the CDR3 is 14 residues. Germline CDR1 reads MNHEY; CDR2 reads SVGAGI. The CDR3 sequence is CASRWRQGTDTQYF. CDR3 nucleotides: TGTGCCAGCCGGTGGAGACAGGGCACAGATACGCAGTATTTT.

This sequence joins TRBV27 and TRBJ2-6, with 7 bases fitting TRBD1. Germline CDR1 and CDR2: MNHEY and SMNVEV (reference sequence). V shed 4 bases, J shed 0 bases, and the junction held 9 bases outside the gene matches. The CDR3 contains 18 residues. CDR3 protein: CASSSWGQTNSGANVLTF. Written as DNA, the CDR3 is TGTGCCAGCAGTTCCTGGGGACAGACCAACTCTGGGGCCAACGTCCTGACTTTC.

The J gene is TRBJ1-5, the V gene TRBV28; TRBD1 agrees at 10 bases. This CDR3 is built from 16 residues. V gave up 6 bases and J gave up 5 bases; unmatched junction bases: 10. Per germline, CDR1 MDHEN and CDR2 SYDVKM. CDR3: CASSQDRGLEYQPQHF. The CDR3, as DNA: TGTGCCAGCAGCCAAGACAGGGGGCTTGAATATCAGCCCCAGCATTTT.

J is TRBJ1-5 and V is TRBV24-1; possibly TRBD1 for D (5 bases). The CDR3 is 14 amino acids. Trimming removed 3 bases at V and 9 bases at J, with 14 bases between. CDR1 KGHDR and CDR2 SFDVKD come from the germline V gene. The CDR3 reads CATSDRQNHWPQHF. Here the CDR3 DNA reads TGTGCCACCAGTGATCGACAGAATCACTGGCCCCAGCATTTT.

The chain employs TRBV2 and TRBJ1-5, with no clear D. There are 16 residues in the CDR3. V lost 7 bases and J lost 1, with 17 bases in between. The germline gives CDR1 SNHLY, CDR2 FYNNEI. CDR3 amino acids: CASTKEAPTSNQPQHF. The DNA for the CDR3 is TGTGCCAGCACCAAAGAGGCACCCACAAGCAATCAGCCCCAGCATTTT. The full variable domain, in which reference TRBV2 and TRBJ1-5 provide the parts outside the CDR3, is EPEVTQTPSHQVTQMGQEVILRCVPISNHLYFYWYRQILGQKVEFLVSFYNNEISEKSEIFDDQFSVERPDGSNFTLKIRSTKLEDSAMYFCASTKEAPTSNQPQHFGDGTRLSIL.

The chain joins TRBV2 to TRBJ1-1; TRBD1 agrees at 7 bases. V was clipped by 6 bases and J by 3 bases; unmatched bases: 7. Germline V gene sequence: CDR1 SNHLY, CDR2 FYNNEI. The CDR3 is made up of 14 amino acids. CDR3 loop: CASRPRTGYTEAFF. Here the CDR3 DNA reads TGTGCCAGCAGACCCAGGACAGGATACACTGAAGCTTTCTTT. The complete variable domain, with remaining parts taken from reference TRBV2 and TRBJ1-1, reads EPEVTQTPSHQVTQMGQEVILRCVPISNHLYFYWYRQILGQKVEFLVSFYNNEISEKSEIFDDQFSVERPDGSNFTLKIRSTKLEDSAMYFCASRPRTGYTEAFFGQGTRLTVV.

The gene calls are TRBV18 and TRBJ1-1, with unresolved D. This CDR3 spans 18 amino acids. V was cut by 3 bases and J by 3 bases, with 23 bases left in between. CDR1 KGHSH and CDR2 LQKENI come from the germline V gene. CDR3 DNA: TGTGCCAGCTCACCCACCTTAACGAGGGTCACCCCTTACACTGAAGCTTTCTTT. This sequence encodes CASSPTLTRVTPYTEAFF.

The chain recombines TRBV29-1 with TRBJ1-4; no firm D call. The V and J ends lost 7 bases and 4 bases respectively, with 10 bases between them. Looked up from germline, CDR1 is SQVTM and CDR2 is ANQGSEA. The CDR3 loop spans 12 amino acids. The CDR3 region has the DNA TGCAGCGCTCTGGTCCTTAATGAAAAACTGTTTTTT. The encoded protein is CSALVLNEKLFF.

The chain uses TRBV6-4 and TRBJ1-2, with D maybe TRBD1 (5 bases). V was pared by 7 bases and J by 4 bases, with 22 bases between. This CDR3 has 16 amino acids. Germline assignment: CDR1 MRHNA and CDR2 SNTAGT. CDR3 residues: CASTGIGSRGPYGYTF. The DNA for the CDR3 is TGTGCCAGCACCGGAATAGGCAGTAGGGGCCCCTATGGCTACACCTTC.

This chain connects TRBV27 to TRBJ1-6; D is perhaps TRBD1 (5 bases). Trimming took off 7 bases at V and 7 bases at J, with 17 bases between the two ends. CDR3 length equals 15 residues. The germline V gene encodes CDR1 MNHEY and CDR2 SMNVEV (reference sequence). CDR3 DNA: TGTGCCAGCACCGATCGGGGGGATGGGAATTCACCCCTCCACTTT. This sequence encodes CASTDRGDGNSPLHF.

This rearrangement joins TRBV30 to TRBJ1-6; D is ambiguous. Deletions cut 0 bases from V and 0 bases from J, with 18 bases between. The CDR3 is 19 amino acids. Germline V CDR1 and CDR2: GTSNPN, SVGIG (reference sequence). CDR3 in DNA: TGTGCCTGGAGTGTACCCTCAATCTGGCGGCGCTCCTATAATTCACCCCTCCACTTT. Protein product: CAWSVPSIWRRSYNSPLHF.

The chain combines TRBV6-1 with TRBJ1-1, with TRBD1 as a possible D gene (5 bases). Germline values: CDR1 MNHNS, CDR2 SASEGT. The V end was cut by 3 bases, the J end by 6 bases, with 11 bases between. This CDR3 comprises 13 residues. CDR3 sequence (DNA): TGTGCCAGCAGTGAGACAGTGACGGCTGAAGCTTTCTTT. Amino acid sequence: CASSETVTAEAFF.

This rearrangement joins TRBV2 to TRBJ2-5; 7 bases fit TRBD2. The V segment lost 6 bases and the J segment 3 bases; nucleotides outside the gene matches: 7. Per the germline V gene, CDR1 is SNHLY and CDR2 is FYNNEI. The CDR3 totals 14 residues. The CDR3 sequence: CASSPGRGEETQYF. The CDR3 nucleotides are TGTGCCAGCAGCCCCGGACGGGGGGAAGAGACCCAGTACTTC.

DNA of the CDR3: TGTGCCAGCAGCTTTGGCCTAGCGGGGGGTGTTGGCACAGATACGCAGTATTTT. This codes for CASSFGLAGGVGTDTQYF. The rearrangement links TRBV7-2 to TRBJ2-3; 11 bases are a match to TRBD2. The trim removed 3 bases at V and 1 base at J, leaving 9 bases unmatched. The CDR3 is 18 amino acids. Germline-derived CDR1 and CDR2 are SGHTA and FQGNSA.

The V gene is TRBV5-1, the J gene TRBJ2-1; possibly TRBD1 for D (8 bases). The germline CDR1 and CDR2 sequences are SGHRS and YFSETQ. The ends were cut back, 4 bases at V and 3 bases at J, with 17 bases in the middle. This CDR3 has 16 amino acids. This chain's CDR3 is CASSPNRGGGYNEQFF. The CDR3, as DNA: TGCGCCAGCAGCCCCAACAGGGGGGGTGGCTACAATGAGCAGTTCTTC. Combining the CDR3 with reference TRBV5-1 and TRBJ2-1 gives the whole variable domain KAGVTQTPRYLIKTRGQQVTLSCSPISGHRSVSWYQQTPGQGLQFLFEYFSETQRNKGNFPGRFSGRQFSNSRSEMNVSTLELGDSALYLCASSPNRGGGYNEQFFGPGTRLTVL.

V gene TRBV6-2 or TRBV6-3 combines with J gene TRBJ1-2; possibly TRBD1 for D (6 bases). Looked up from germline, CDR1 is MNHEY and CDR2 is SVGEGT. Trimming took 5 bases from V and 2 from J, leaving 15 bases between them. The CDR3 runs 15 residues. Written as DNA, the CDR3 is TGTGCCAGCAGTGCACCCAGGGGTCGGAACTATGGCTACACCTTC. Its translation: CASSAPRGRNYGYTF.

The chain carries TRBV6-5 and TRBJ1-6; TRBD1 is a possible D gene (6 bases). V gave up 6 bases and J gave up 6 bases, with 9 bases separating them. Germline-derived CDR1 and CDR2 are MNHEY and SVGAGI. This CDR3 spans 13 amino acids. The CDR3 DNA reads as TGTGCCAGCAGGCAGGGGCGTAATTCACCCCTCCACTTT. Its protein product is CASRQGRNSPLHF.

The chain is built from TRBV9 and TRBJ1-1; D is perhaps TRBD1 (5 bases). Per the germline V gene, CDR1 is SGDLS and CDR2 is YYNGEE. This CDR3 contains 14 residues. Trimming removed 4 bases from V and 3 bases from J, with 13 bases in between. The CDR3 region has the DNA TGTGCCAGCAGCTTCGGCCAGGGCGACACTGAAGCTTTCTTT. Translation: CASSFGQGDTEAFF. The variable domain in full, completed from reference TRBV9 and TRBJ1-1, reads DSGVTQTPKHLITATGQRVTLRCSPRSGDLSVYWYQQSLDQGLQFLIQYYNGEERAKGNILERFSAQQFPDLHSELNLSSLELGDSALYFCASSFGQGDTEAFFGQGTRLTVV.

The chain is built from TRBV28 and TRBJ1-2; D is unresolved. This CDR3 region has 12 residues. CDR1 is MDHEN and CDR2 is SYDVKM in the germline V gene. Trimming cost V 3 bases and J 4 bases, with 6 bases left between them. CDR3 protein: CASSLAAYGYTF. In DNA, the CDR3 is TGTGCCAGCAGTTTGGCGGCCTATGGCTACACCTTC.

The rearrangement uses TRBV27 and TRBJ1-1; D ambiguous. The germline V and J ends were trimmed by 6 bases and 1 base, with 12 bases remaining between them. Germline CDR1 and CDR2: MNHEY and SMNVEV (reference sequence). The CDR3 totals 14 residues. Written as DNA, the CDR3 is TGTGCCAGCAGCCCAAGACGGGGGAACACTGAAGCTTTCTTT. Translation: CASSPRRGNTEAFF.

This chain uses TRBV7-9 with TRBJ2-2, with 10 nucleotides matching TRBD1. Germline assignment: CDR1 SEHNR and CDR2 FQNEAQ (reference sequence). V shed 5 bases, J shed 5 bases, and the junction held 5 bases outside the gene matches. The CDR3 runs 15 residues. The CDR3 spells CASSVRQGATGELFF. As DNA, the CDR3 is TGTGCCAGCAGCGTCAGACAGGGGGCGACCGGGGAGCTGTTTTTT.

CDR3 sequence reads: CASSQDSSPGSYNEQFF. CDR3 DNA: TGTGCCAGCAGCCAAGATAGTAGCCCGGGCTCCTACAATGAGCAGTTCTTC. This sequence joins TRBV4-2 and TRBJ2-1; D gene unclear. The CDR3 extends over 17 amino acids. Deletions cut 0 bases from V and 0 bases from J, with 12 bases between. Per germline, CDR1 LGHNA and CDR2 YNFKEQ.